The following is a T cell receptor (beta chain) sequence with its context. This specimen belongs to a study of radiotherapy plus CTLA-4 blockade in lung cancer. Only in-frame clones appear in the TCRdb table, and some are missing; sequencing was by immunoSEQ multiplex PCR. The profile shows around 110,000 clones, 85% to 90% of them singletons. The receptor comes from a human donor with non-small cell lung cancer that progressed on radiotherapy plus ipilimumab. Some clones in this sample may be carry-over from other donors' samples. Here the sequenced sample was peripheral blood, taken from a patient treated with radiotherapy plus ipilimumab.

The DNA for the CDR3 is TGTGCCAGCAGCAACGGACAGGGGGCAAGTCGAAACGGGGAGCTGTTTTTT. It codes for CASSNGQGASRNGELFF. The gene calls are TRBV7-3 and TRBJ2-2, with 11 bases fitting TRBD1. V shed 5 bases, J shed 7 bases, and the junction held 12 bases outside the gene matches. CDR3 length: 17 residues. Germline CDR1 reads SGHTA; CDR2 reads FQGTGA. Drawing the rest from reference TRBV7-3 and TRBJ2-2, the complete variable domain is GAGVSQTPSNKVTEKGKYVELRCDPISGHTALYWYRQSLGQGPEFLIYFQGTGAADDSGLPNDRFFAVRPEGSVSTLKIQRTERGDSAVYLCASSNGQGASRNGELFFGEGSRLTVL.